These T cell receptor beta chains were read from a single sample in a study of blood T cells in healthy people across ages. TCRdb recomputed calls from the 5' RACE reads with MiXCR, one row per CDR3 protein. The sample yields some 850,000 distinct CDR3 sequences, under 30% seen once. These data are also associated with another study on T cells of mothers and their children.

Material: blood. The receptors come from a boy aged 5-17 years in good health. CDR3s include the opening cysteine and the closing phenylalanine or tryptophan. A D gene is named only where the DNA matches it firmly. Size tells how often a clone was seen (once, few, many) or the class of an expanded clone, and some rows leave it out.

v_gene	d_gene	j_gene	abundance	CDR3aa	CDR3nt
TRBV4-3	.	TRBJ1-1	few	CASSQMPGNLNTEAFF	TGCGCCAGCAGCCAAATGCCAGGAAATCTGAACACTGAAGCTTTCTTT
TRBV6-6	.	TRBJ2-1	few	CASSLPRTTYDEQFF	TGTGCCAGCAGCCTGCCGAGAACAACCTACGATGAGCAGTTCTTC
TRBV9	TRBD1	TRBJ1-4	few	CASSVGRQGDEKLFF	TGTGCCAGCAGCGTAGGAAGACAGGGCGATGAAAAACTGTTTTTT
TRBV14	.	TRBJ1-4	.	CASSQVSQGKLFF	TGTGCCAGCAGCCAAGTTTCTCAGGGGAAACTGTTTTTT
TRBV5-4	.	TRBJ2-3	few	CASSLDRRDTQYF	TGTGCCAGCAGCCTTGACAGGAGAGATACGCAGTATTTT
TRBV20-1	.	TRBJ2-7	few	CSAREGSFSSYEQYF	TGCAGTGCTAGAGAGGGATCGTTCAGCTCCTACGAGCAGTACTTC
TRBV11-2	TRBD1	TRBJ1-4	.	CASSPRQGGGSEKLFF	TGTGCCAGCAGCCCACGCCAGGGGGGTGGCAGTGAGAAACTGTTTTTT
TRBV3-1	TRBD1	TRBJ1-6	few	CASSRLGQANSPLHF	TGTGCCAGCAGTCGATTAGGACAGGCGAATTCACCCCTCCACTTT
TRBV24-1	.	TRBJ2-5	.	CATSDLAYQETQYF	TGTGCCACCAGTGACCTTGCCTACCAAGAGACCCAGTACTTC
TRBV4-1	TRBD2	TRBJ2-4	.	CASSQRGLAQNIQYF	TGCGCCAGCAGCCAAAGGGGACTAGCGCAAAACATTCAGTACTTC
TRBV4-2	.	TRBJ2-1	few	CASSQLGLGGQFF	TGTGCCAGCAGCCAACTAGGGCTTGGTGGGCAGTTCTTC
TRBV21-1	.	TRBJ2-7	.	CASSTNNGGDYEQYF	TGTGCCAGCAGCACGAACAACGGGGGCGACTACGAGCAGTACTTC
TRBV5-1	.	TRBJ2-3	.	CASSSRGLRKYF	TGCGCCAGCAGCTCCCGGGGCCTAAGGAAGTATTTT
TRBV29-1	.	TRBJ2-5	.	CSVQTDRWETQYF	TGCAGCGTCCAAACCGACAGGTGGGAGACCCAGTACTTC
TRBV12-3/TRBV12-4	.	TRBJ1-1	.	CASTLTLNTEAFF	TGTGCCAGCACCCTTACCCTGAACACTGAAGCTTTCTTT
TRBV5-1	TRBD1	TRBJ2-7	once	CASGAGPGQPYEQYF	TGCGCCAGCGGGGCAGGCCCGGGACAGCCTTACGAGCAGTACTTC
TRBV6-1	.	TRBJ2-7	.	CASSVNPGTTYEQYF	TGTGCCAGCAGTGTAAACCCGGGAACGACCTACGAGCAGTACTTC
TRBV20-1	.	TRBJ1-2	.	CSASPTGRASYTF	TGCAGTGCTAGCCCTACAGGGCGGGCGAGCTACACCTTC
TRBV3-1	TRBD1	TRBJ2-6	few	CASSQKGQHSGANVLTF	TGTGCCAGCAGCCAGAAGGGACAGCACTCTGGGGCCAACGTCCTGACTTTC
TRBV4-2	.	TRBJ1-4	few	CASARDLGTEKLFF	TGTGCCAGTGCAAGGGACCTGGGTACTGAAAAACTGTTTTTT
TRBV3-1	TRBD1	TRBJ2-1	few	CASSQGQGGSYNEQFF	TGTGCCAGCAGCCAAGGACAGGGGGGCTCCTACAATGAGCAGTTCTTC
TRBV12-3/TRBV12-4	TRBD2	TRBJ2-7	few	CASSFGLAARAAYEQYF	TGTGCCAGCAGTTTCGGGCTAGCGGCTAGGGCGGCCTACGAGCAGTACTTC
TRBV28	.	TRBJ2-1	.	CASGHLIGNEQFF	TGTGCCAGCGGGCACCTGATTGGGAATGAGCAGTTCTTC
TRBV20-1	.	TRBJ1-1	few	CSAPGWQTNTEAFF	TGCAGTGCGCCCGGCTGGCAGACGAACACTGAAGCTTTCTTT
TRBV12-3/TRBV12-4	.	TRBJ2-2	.	CASSHPEKTGELFF	TGTGCCAGCAGCCATCCCGAGAAAACCGGGGAGCTGTTTTTT
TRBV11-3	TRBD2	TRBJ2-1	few	CASSLDQGGTTSVNEQFF	TGTGCCAGCAGCTTAGATCAGGGAGGTACGACTAGCGTCAATGAGCAGTTCTTC
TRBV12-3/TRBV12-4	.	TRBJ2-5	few	CASSFAGILSETQYF	TGTGCCAGCAGTTTCGCAGGGATTCTTTCAGAGACCCAGTACTTC
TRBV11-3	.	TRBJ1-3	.	CASSLEADFSGNTIYF	TGTGCCAGCAGCTTAGAGGCAGATTTCTCTGGAAACACCATATATTTT
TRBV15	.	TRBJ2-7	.	CATSREQGGSYEQYF	TGTGCCACCAGCAGAGAACAGGGGGGGTCCTACGAGCAGTACTTC
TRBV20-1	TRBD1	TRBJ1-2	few	CSARKGQGGDGYTF	TGCAGTGCTAGAAAGGGACAGGGAGGTGACGGCTACACCTTC
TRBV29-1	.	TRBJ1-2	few	CSVEAARAPGYTF	TGCAGCGTTGAAGCGGCCAGGGCCCCTGGCTACACCTTC
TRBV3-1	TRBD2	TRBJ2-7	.	CASSWASGSPYKQYF	TGTGCCAGCTCCTGGGCTAGCGGGAGCCCCTACAAGCAGTACTTC
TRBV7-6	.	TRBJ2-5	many	CASSLSPTGETQYF	TGTGCCAGCAGCTTATCCCCCACTGGGGAGACCCAGTACTTC
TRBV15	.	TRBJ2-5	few	CATSREVILQETQYF	TGTGCCACCAGCAGAGAAGTCATCCTACAAGAGACCCAGTACTTC
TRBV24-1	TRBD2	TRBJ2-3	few	CATSDPGLAGRTDTQYF	TGTGCCACCAGTGATCCCGGACTAGCGGGGCGCACAGATACGCAGTATTTT
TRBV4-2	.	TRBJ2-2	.	CASSQEGDYWAGELFF	TGTGCCAGCAGCCAAGAGGGAGACTACTGGGCCGGGGAGCTGTTTTTT
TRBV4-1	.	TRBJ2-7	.	CASSSGDYEQYF	TGCGCCAGCAGCTCGGGAGACTACGAGCAGTACTTC
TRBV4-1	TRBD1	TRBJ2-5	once	CASSQEGQMGETQYF	TGCGCCAGCAGCCAAGAGGGACAGATGGGGGAGACCCAGTACTTC
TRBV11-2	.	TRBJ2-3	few	CASSFGPGDTQYF	TGTGCCAGCAGCTTCGGACCGGGTGATACGCAGTATTTT
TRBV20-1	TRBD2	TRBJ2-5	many	CSAPTSGGAETQYF	TGCAGTGCCCCGACTAGCGGGGGGGCGGAGACCCAGTACTTC
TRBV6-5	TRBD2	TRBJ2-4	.	CASSYSRPTSGDFNIQYF	TGTGCCAGCAGTTACTCGAGACCCACTAGCGGGGATTTTAACATTCAGTACTTC
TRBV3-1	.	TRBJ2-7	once	CASSPRASAYEQYF	TGTGCCAGCAGCCCGCGGGCCAGCGCCTACGAGCAGTACTTC
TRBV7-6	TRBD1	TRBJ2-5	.	CASSLRDRGAAETQYF	TGTGCCAGCAGCCTCCGCGACAGGGGAGCGGCCGAGACCCAGTACTTC
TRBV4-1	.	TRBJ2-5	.	CASSQGTLYQETQYF	TGCGCCAGCAGCCAAGGGACCCTGTACCAAGAGACCCAGTACTTC
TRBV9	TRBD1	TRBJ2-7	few	CASRSFGPRGEQYF	TGTGCCAGCAGGTCCTTCGGCCCCAGGGGGGAGCAGTACTTC
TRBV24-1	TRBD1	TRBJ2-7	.	CAAEIGGGYPYEQYF	TGTGCGGCAGAAATAGGGGGCGGATACCCCTACGAGCAGTACTTC
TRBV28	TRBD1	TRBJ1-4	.	CASRSTGEGEKLFF	TGTGCCAGCCGATCGACAGGGGAGGGTGAAAAACTGTTTTTT
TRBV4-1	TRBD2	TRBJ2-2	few	CASTMTSGGNTGELFF	TGCGCCAGCACCATGACTAGCGGGGGAAACACCGGGGAGCTGTTTTTT
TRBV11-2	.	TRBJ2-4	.	CASSGDGGKNIQYF	TGTGCCAGCAGCGGGGATGGGGGCAAAAACATTCAGTACTTC
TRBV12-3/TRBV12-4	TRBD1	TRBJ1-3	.	CASRVDRGSGNTIYF	TGTGCCAGCAGAGTGGACAGGGGCTCTGGAAACACCATATATTTT
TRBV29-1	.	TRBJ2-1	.	CSVGVGDGEQFF	TGCAGCGTTGGGGTGGGAGACGGGGAGCAGTTCTTC
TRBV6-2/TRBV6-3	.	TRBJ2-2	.	CASRASGIGELFF	TGTGCCAGCAGGGCATCAGGGATCGGGGAGCTGTTTTTT
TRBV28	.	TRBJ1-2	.	CATDEFSYGYTF	TGTGCCACAGATGAGTTTTCCTATGGCTACACCTTC
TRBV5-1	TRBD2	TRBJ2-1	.	CASSSQLAGSGNEQFF	TGCGCCAGCAGTTCTCAACTAGCGGGGTCTGGGAATGAGCAGTTCTTC
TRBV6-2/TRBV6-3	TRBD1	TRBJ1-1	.	CASWPGGTEAFF	TGTGCCAGCTGGCCAGGGGGAACTGAAGCTTTCTTT
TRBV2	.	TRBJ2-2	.	CASNPFPTGELFF	TGTGCCAGCAACCCATTTCCCACCGGGGAGCTGTTTTTT